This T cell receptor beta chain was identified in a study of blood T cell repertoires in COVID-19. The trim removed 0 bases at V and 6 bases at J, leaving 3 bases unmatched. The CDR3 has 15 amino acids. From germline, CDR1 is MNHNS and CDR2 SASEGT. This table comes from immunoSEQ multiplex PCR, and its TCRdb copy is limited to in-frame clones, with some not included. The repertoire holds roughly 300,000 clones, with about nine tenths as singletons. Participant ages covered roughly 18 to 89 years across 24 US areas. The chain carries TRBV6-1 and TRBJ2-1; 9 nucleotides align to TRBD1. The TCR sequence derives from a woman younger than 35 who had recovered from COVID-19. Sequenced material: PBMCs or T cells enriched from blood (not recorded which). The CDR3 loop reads CASSEAGTGINEQFF. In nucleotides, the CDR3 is TGTGCCAGCAGTGAAGCAGGGACAGGGATCAATGAGCAGTTCTTC.